This entry lists 24 T cell receptor beta chains sequenced from one sample in a study of blood T cell repertoires in COVID-19. TCRdb's copy holds only in-frame clones and misses some; the assay was immunoSEQ multiplex PCR. The table records over 200,000 clones, 75% to 90% of them present only once. The material sequenced was peripheral blood. The receptors originated from a human donor in a cohort sampled during active COVID-19.

The V and J genes are TRBV27 and TRBJ2-5; D not resolved. Per the germline V gene, CDR1 is MNHEY and CDR2 is SMNVEV (reference sequence). The length of the CDR3 is 11 residues. Trimming stripped 4 bases from V and 7 bases from J, with 7 bases between. The CDR3 sequence is CASSYRPTQYF. In DNA form, the CDR3 reads TGTGCCAGCAGTTATCGTCCGACCCAGTACTTC.

The V and J genes are TRBV6-5 and TRBJ1-5; D ambiguous. Germline V gives CDR1 MNHEY, CDR2 SVGAGI. V lost 9 bases and J 2 bases, leaving 8 bases between the germline ends. The CDR3 spans 12 residues. The CDR3 loop reads CASHNGNQPQHF. The CDR3, as DNA: TGTGCCAGTCACAATGGCAATCAGCCCCAGCATTTT.

On this clone itself: The sample contains more than one DNA sequence encoding this CDR3. CDR3 residues: CASSYGRGTYEQYF. In nucleotides, the CDR3 is TGTGCCAGCAGTTACGGCCGGGGGACCTACGAGCAGTACTTC. The chain recombines TRBV6-5 with TRBJ2-7; D might be TRBD2 (6 bases). The V gene lost 2 bases and the J gene lost 2 bases, with 10 bases spanning the gap. Germline lookup yields CDR1 MNHEY and CDR2 SVGAGI. This CDR3 has 14 amino acids.

This chain joins TRBV6-5 and TRBJ1-2; maybe TRBD1 (5 bases). In germline, CDR1 is MNHEY, CDR2 SVGAGI. The CDR3 runs to 14 residues. Trimming left V 0 bases short and J 5 bases short, with 10 bases between. CDR3 coding DNA: TGTGCCAGCAGTTACTCGACCAGGGAATATGGCTACACCTTC. Translating gives CASSYSTREYGYTF.

CDR3 region: CASSYIAAGETQYF. The CDR3 DNA follows: TGTGCCAGCAGTTACATCGCGGCGGGGGAGACCCAGTACTTC. The chain recombines TRBV6-2 or TRBV6-3 with TRBJ2-5, with D possibly being TRBD2 (6 bases). The CDR3 is 14 residues long. Looked up from germline, CDR1 is MNHEY and CDR2 is SVGEGT. Trimming removed 2 bases from V and 5 bases from J, with 12 bases in between.

The chain recombines TRBV7-9 with TRBJ1-2, with 8 bases that match TRBD1. Germline V lookup: CDR1 SEHNR, CDR2 FQNEAQ (reference sequence). V lost 5 bases to trimming and J lost 4 bases; unmatched junction nucleotides: 9. The CDR3 is made up of 15 amino acids. CDR3 sequence (DNA): TGTGCCAGCAGCCTCTCCTCCGGGACAGGCTATGGCTACACCTTC. Protein sequence: CASSLSSGTGYGYTF.

V gene TRBV19 combines with J gene TRBJ2-6; TRBD1 agrees at 10 bases. With 5 bases clipped from V and 2 bases from J, the junction kept 9 bases outside the gene matches. This CDR3 contains 18 residues. The germline V gene encodes CDR1 LNHDA and CDR2 SQIVND (reference sequence). CDR3: CASSHRDRGSAGANVLTF. CDR3 DNA sequence: TGTGCCAGTAGTCACCGGGACAGGGGTAGTGCTGGGGCCAACGTCCTGACTTTC.

V and J are TRBV6-5 and TRBJ1-1; tentative D call: TRBD1 (6 bases). The CDR3 is 14 amino acids. The ends were cut back, 6 bases at V and 0 bases at J, with 11 bases in the middle. Germline V lookup: CDR1 MNHEY, CDR2 SVGAGI. The CDR3 sequence: CASSSDSLNTEAFF. CDR3 coding DNA: TGTGCCAGCAGCTCGGACAGCTTGAACACTGAAGCTTTCTTT.

The CDR3 region has the DNA TGTGCCAGCTCGGCGGGGGTAGCAACTAATGAAAAACTGTTTTTT. Translating it yields CASSAGVATNEKLFF. The genes are TRBV6-4 and TRBJ1-4, with D possibly being TRBD1 (5 bases). The length of the CDR3 is 15 residues. The V gene's germline CDR1 is MRHNA and CDR2 SNTAGT. Trimming took off 8 bases at V and 0 bases at J, with 13 bases between the two ends.

This chain links TRBV7-2 with TRBJ1-2; the D gene is possibly TRBD1 (5 bases). The CDR3 consists of 12 residues. V gave up 5 bases and J gave up 5 bases, with 9 bases separating them. Germline lookup yields CDR1 SGHTA and CDR2 FQGNSA. The DNA of the CDR3 is TGTGCCAGCAGCGGCAGGGTTTATGGCTACACCTTC. Amino acid sequence: CASSGRVYGYTF.

The chain has TRBV7-2 and TRBJ2-1; a possible D gene is TRBD2 (5 bases). CDR1 and CDR2 (germline): SGHTA, FQGNSA. The CDR3 is 16 amino acids. V gave up 0 bases and J gave up 2 bases, with 11 bases separating them. The CDR3 DNA sequence: TGTGCCAGCAGCTTAGCGCGCCAGCGGCCCTACAATGAGCAGTTCTTC. It translates to CASSLARQRPYNEQFF.

The chain links TRBV7-8 to TRBJ1-2; D is unresolved. CDR3 size: 13 residues. The germline V gene encodes CDR1 SGHVS and CDR2 FQNEAQ. Trimming left V 4 bases short and J 4 bases short, with 10 bases between. The CDR3 bases are TGTGCCAGCAGCTCGGACTCGATCTATGGCTACACCTTC. This gives the protein CASSSDSIYGYTF.

The genes are TRBV28 and TRBJ2-7, with 9 bases that match TRBD2. Germline V CDR1 and CDR2: MDHEN, SYDVKM. The J segment lost 6 bases and the V segment lost 7 bases, leaving 7 bases of the junction unmatched. This CDR3 has 13 residues. The CDR3 DNA sequence: TGTGCCAGCATTGACCTTAGCGGGAGCGAGCAGTACTTC. Translating gives CASIDLSGSEQYF. Using reference TRBV28 and TRBJ2-7 for the parts outside the CDR3, the full variable domain is DVKVTQSSRYLVKRTGEKVFLECVQDMDHENMFWYRQDPGLGLRLIYFSYDVKMKEKGDIPEGYSVSREKKERFSLILESASTNQTSMYLCASIDLSGSEQYFGPGTRLTVT.

The CDR3 sequence is CASTGLFEYEQYF. Here the CDR3 DNA reads TGTGCCAGCACAGGGCTGTTTGAATACGAGCAGTACTTC. The chain uses TRBV12-3 or TRBV12-4 and TRBJ2-7; possibly TRBD1 for D (5 bases). V was pared by 7 bases and J by 4 bases, with 14 bases between. The CDR3 length is 13 residues.

This chain uses TRBV7-2 with TRBJ2-4; 9 bases map to TRBD1. In germline, CDR1 is SGHTA, CDR2 FQGNSA. The junction had 3 bases not matched to a gene; V was cut back by 1 base and J by 5 bases. CDR3 length: 15 amino acids. CDR3 sequence reads: CASSLVTGGENIQYF. In DNA, the CDR3 is TGTGCCAGCAGCTTAGTGACAGGGGGAGAAAACATTCAGTACTTC.

This clone was seen a single time. V gene TRBV19 combines with J gene TRBJ1-5; D gene ambiguous. Looked up from germline, CDR1 is LNHDA and CDR2 is SQIVND (reference sequence). The CDR3 loop spans 17 amino acids. Trimming took off 1 base at V and 5 bases at J, with 18 bases between the two ends. CDR3 amino acids: CASSIVFRVEGDQPQHF. The CDR3 region has the DNA TGTGCCAGTAGTATAGTGTTTCGGGTAGAAGGCGATCAGCCCCAGCATTTT. The full variable domain, with the rest looked up from reference TRBV19 and TRBJ1-5, is DGGITQSPKYLFRKEGQNVTLSCEQNLNHDAMYWYRQDPGQGLRLIYYSQIVNDFQKGDIAEGYSVSREKKESFPLTVTSAQKNPTAFYLCASSIVFRVEGDQPQHFGDGTRLSIL.

In this sample, this clone turned up a few times. V usage is TRBV7-8 and J usage is TRBJ2-7; 8 bases match TRBD2. The CDR3 is 14 residues long. Germline V gene data show CDR1 as SGHVS and CDR2 as FQNEAQ. J was trimmed by 4 bases and V by 1 base; bases with no gene match: 3. The CDR3 sequence: CASSLEREKYEQYF. CDR3 nucleotide sequence: TGTGCCAGCAGCTTAGAGCGGGAGAAGTACGAGCAGTACTTC.

V usage is TRBV9 and J usage is TRBJ1-4, with TRBD1 matching 7 bases. The CDR3 runs 16 residues. The V and J ends lost 4 bases and 3 bases, in that order; junction bases with no gene match: 9. The germline V gene encodes CDR1 SGDLS and CDR2 YYNGEE. CDR3 in amino acids: CASSQRGGQSNEKLFF. The CDR3 DNA reads TGTGCCAGCAGCCAGAGAGGGGGCCAGTCTAATGAAAAACTGTTTTTT.

About this clone: The sample carries other DNA sequences with the same CDR3. This chain connects TRBV7-9 to TRBJ2-7; 9 nucleotides line up with TRBD2. In germline, CDR1 is SEHNR, CDR2 FQNEAQ (reference sequence). V lost 1 base to trimming and J lost 3 bases; unmatched junction nucleotides: 16. The CDR3 has 19 amino acids. CDR3 region: CASSLDVGREGGQRYEQYF. CDR3 DNA sequence: TGTGCCAGCAGCTTAGACGTCGGGCGGGAGGGGGGGCAGCGCTACGAGCAGTACTTC.

This clone has only one observation. The chain recombines TRBV6-5 with TRBJ2-3; 10 nucleotides match TRBD1. Germline lookup yields CDR1 MNHEY and CDR2 SVGAGI. V lost 8 bases, J lost 6 bases, and 5 bases stayed unmatched. The CDR3 loop spans 13 amino acids. The CDR3 sequence is CASFGTGVDTQYF. CDR3 bases: TGTGCCAGCTTCGGGACAGGGGTGGATACGCAGTATTTT.

J is TRBJ2-3 and V is TRBV5-4; 14 nucleotides line up with TRBD2. The CDR3 runs 16 residues. CDR1 is SGHNT and CDR2 is YYREEE in the germline V gene (reference sequence). V dropped 0 bases and J dropped 3; count of bases not matched to a gene: 0. The CDR3 sequence is CASSLGTSGGTDTQYF. The CDR3 region has the DNA TGTGCCAGCAGCTTGGGGACTAGCGGGGGGACAGATACGCAGTATTTT.

J is TRBJ1-5 and V is TRBV6-5, with 8 bases that match TRBD1. This CDR3 region has 13 residues. In germline, CDR1 is MNHEY, CDR2 SVGAGI. J was trimmed by 6 bases and V by 9 bases; bases with no gene match: 7. The CDR3 loop reads CASSQGAVQPQHF. Here the CDR3 DNA reads TGTGCCAGTTCCCAGGGGGCGGTTCAGCCCCAGCATTTT.

The gene calls are TRBV7-9 and TRBJ1-2; D not certain. The CDR3 has 13 residues. The germline V gene encodes CDR1 SEHNR and CDR2 FQNEAQ (reference sequence). V gave up 6 bases and J gave up 8 bases, with 16 bases separating them. The CDR3 DNA follows: TGTGCCAGCAGGGGCGGGCCCCGTGACGGCTACACCTTC. It yields the protein CASRGGPRDGYTF. The whole variable domain, remainder taken from reference TRBV7-9 and TRBJ1-2, is DTGVSQNPRHKITKRGQNVTFRCDPISEHNRLYWYRQTLGQGPEFLTYFQNEAQLEKSRLLSDRFSAERPKGSFSTLEIQRTEQGDSAMYLCASRGGPRDGYTFGSGTRLTVV.

This chain joins TRBV21-1 and TRBJ2-6; the table's TRBD1 call for D was not verified on the DNA. TRBV21-1 is termed a pseudogene. The CDR3 runs to 15 residues. In nucleotides, the CDR3 is TGTGCCAGCAGCAATTGTACATCTGGGGCCAACGTCCTGACTTTC. The encoded protein is CASSNCTSGANVLTF.